A selection of T cell receptor beta chains follows, all from one sample in a study of molecular identifiers for immune sequencing clone quantification. TCRdb recomputed calls from the PCR reads with MiXCR, one row per CDR3 protein. The table shows over 50,000 distinct CDR3 sequences, with approximately 34% occurring only once. The sequenced material came from naive CD8+ T cells from blood, with Jurkat cell RNA spiked in. Every receptor here comes from a human donor in good health. Some libraries in this study had Jurkat cell RNA spiked in. Both conserved end residues are part of each CDR3. The D gene is left open where the match is weak. Where a row states a size, it is once, few, many or the class of an expanded clone; other rows omit it.

>TRBJ1-1|-|-|TRBV20-1
TGCAGTCCGGTGGGTACTGAAGCTTTCTTT
CSPVGTEAFF
>TRBJ2-7|-|many|TRBV4-1
TGCGCCAGCAGCCAAGATCGAGGGGTGCAGTACTTC
CASSQDRGVQYF
>TRBJ2-7|-|-|TRBV19
TGTGCCAGTAGTACCGGGAGCTCCTACGAGCAGTACTTC
CASSTGSSYEQYF
>TRBJ2-3|-|-|TRBV9
TGTGCCATCAGCGTAGCAGTCACAGATACGCAGTATTTT
CAISVAVTDTQYF
>TRBJ2-3|-|-|TRBV7-6
TGTGCCAGCAGCACCCTATCGCAGTATTTT
CASSTLSQYF
>TRBJ2-5|TRBD2|few|TRBV27
TGTGCCAGCAGTTTCGCACTAGCGGGAGGACCAGAGACCCAGTACTTC
CASSFALAGGPETQYF
>TRBJ2-1|-|many|TRBV2
TGTGCCAGCAGAGAGGTCCTCTCGCGTCTTGAGCAGTTCTTC
CASREVLSRLEQFF
>TRBJ2-7|-|-|TRBV20-1
TGCAGTGCTAGCGGTACCCTCTCCTACGAGCAGTACTTC
CSASGTLSYEQYF
>TRBJ2-7|-|-|TRBV13
TGTGCCAGCAGCGCTCAGGCACAACCTTCCTACGAGCAGTACTTC
CASSAQAQPSYEQYF
>TRBJ2-3|-|-|TRBV7-8
TGTGCCAGCAGCTTATACCCGGGATCGGGGACAGATACGCAGTATTTT
CASSLYPGSGTDTQYF
>TRBJ2-5|-|-|TRBV9
TGTGCCAGCAGCGGGCAGGGGCGGGACCAAGAGACCCAGTACTTC
CASSGQGRDQETQYF
>TRBJ2-1|TRBD1|few|TRBV5-3
TGTGCCAGCAGCGTAGGACAGGGCGGTTGGAGGGATGAGCAGTTCTTC
CASSVGQGGWRDEQFF
>TRBJ2-3|TRBD2|-|TRBV7-9
TGTGCCAGCAGCCCTAGCGGGGTTAGCACAGATACGCAGTATTTT
CASSPSGVSTDTQYF
>TRBJ2-2|-|few|TRBV20-1
TGCAGTGCTAGCATCCCACCCAGCTCCCCTTTAGCCACCGGGGAGCTGTTTTTT
CSASIPPSSPLATGELFF
>TRBJ2-3|-|many|TRBV9
TGTGCCAGCAGCGAGGGGGGCTCAGATACGCAGTATTTT
CASSEGGSDTQYF
>TRBJ1-5|-|many|TRBV27
TGTGCCAGCAGTCCTCGGACAAGTCAGCCCCAGCATTTT
CASSPRTSQPQHF
>TRBJ1-5|-|few|TRBV4-3
TGCGCCAGCAGCCTATCTTGGGACATAAATCAGCCCCAGCATTTT
CASSLSWDINQPQHF
>TRBJ2-5|-|-|TRBV7-9
TGTGCCAGCAGCTTAGCGCAGGGGATGGAAGAGACCCAGTACTTC
CASSLAQGMEETQYF
>TRBJ1-2|-|-|TRBV7-9
TGTGCCAGCAGCCTCGAACCCGGGCCTAGCTATGGCTACACCTTC
CASSLEPGPSYGYTF
>TRBJ1-6|TRBD1|many|TRBV20-1
TGCAGTGCTCCGGGACAGAACTATAATTCACCCCTCCACTTT
CSAPGQNYNSPLHF
>TRBJ1-2|-|-|TRBV20-1
TGCAGTGCTAGTGAAACCTATCTAACCATCTATGGCTACACCTTC
CSASETYLTIYGYTF
>TRBJ2-7|TRBD2|few|TRBV12-3/TRBV12-4
TGTGCCAGCAGTTTCTGGGGGGGCTACGAGCAGTACTTC
CASSFWGGYEQYF
>TRBJ2-7|-|many|TRBV28
TGTGCCAGCAGTTTAGTGCTGGGTGGGTCGGAGCAGTACTTC
CASSLVLGGSEQYF
>TRBJ2-3|-|-|TRBV27
TGTGCCAGCAGTTTTGGGCCTGGGGTGGATACGCAGTATTTT
CASSFGPGVDTQYF
>TRBJ2-1|-|once|TRBV7-3
TGTGCCAGCAGCTTAGGAGGGTCGAATGAGCAGTTCTTC
CASSLGGSNEQFF
>TRBJ2-2|-|many|TRBV25-1
TGTGCCAGCAGTCCCCCGGACTACCTACTCACCGGGGAGCTGTTTTTT
CASSPPDYLLTGELFF
>TRBJ2-2|-|-|TRBV27
TGTGCCTGCAGTTTATCGTCCAGGGTGGGCACCGGGGAGCTGTTTTTT
CACSLSSRVGTGELFF
>TRBJ2-3|TRBD1|-|TRBV5-4
TGTGCCAGCAGCTCCGTGACAGGACAGGGGACAGATACGCAGTATTTT
CASSSVTGQGTDTQYF
>TRBJ2-1|-|-|TRBV27
TGTGCCAGCATTTCTAGTCAGCTTCACAATGAGCAGTTCTTC
CASISSQLHNEQFF
>TRBJ2-7|-|-|TRBV4-3
TGCTCCAGCAGCCCGGGGTCAAATACTCAGTGGCAGTACTTC
CSSSPGSNTQWQYF
>TRBJ1-6|-|-|TRBV27
TGTGCCAGCAGTTTATCGTTAAACAGGGCATGGATAACAACGAGTTCACCCCTCCACTTT
CASSLSLNRAWITTSSPLHF
>TRBJ1-3|TRBD1|few|TRBV7-2
TGTGCCAGCAGCCCGACAGGGCCTGGAAACACCATATATTTT
CASSPTGPGNTIYF
>TRBJ2-4|-|-|TRBV6-2/TRBV6-3
TGTGCCAGCAGTACGGTGGTGGAGGGGGACGGCATTCAGTACTTC
CASSTVVEGDGIQYF
>TRBJ2-3|-|many|TRBV7-2
TGTGCCAGCAGCTCCTCACCCCTCCTGGGCAGCACAGATACGCAGTATTTT
CASSSSPLLGSTDTQYF
>TRBJ2-7|-|few|TRBV7-9
TGTGCCAGCAGCTTGGGACACCAAAGCTACGAGCAGTACTTC
CASSLGHQSYEQYF
>TRBJ1-1|-|-|TRBV29-1
TGCAGCGTGATGGAGGGGATGAACACTGAAGCTTTCTTT
CSVMEGMNTEAFF
>TRBJ1-6|-|-|TRBV12-3/TRBV12-4
TGTGCCAGCAGTCGGGGGGTATTGGCCCTCCACTTT
CASSRGVLALHF
>TRBJ2-5|-|few|TRBV2
TGTGCCAGCAGTGAAAAATGGGACATCCAAGAGACCCAGTACTTC
CASSEKWDIQETQYF
>TRBJ2-1|-|-|TRBV27
TGTGCCAGCAGTCGCTACTATGAGCAGTTCTTC
CASSRYYEQFF
>TRBJ2-5|-|-|TRBV13
TGTGCCAGCAGCTTAGGCCTGGACCTAGGGGAAGGGTACTTC
CASSLGLDLGEGYF
>TRBJ2-7|TRBD1|few|TRBV2
TGTGCCAGCAGTGAGACAGGGGTTATGTACGAGCAGTACTTC
CASSETGVMYEQYF
>TRBJ2-3|-|few|TRBV5-4
TGTGCCAGCAGCTTGGAGGCCCCCACAGATACGCAGTATTTT
CASSLEAPTDTQYF
>TRBJ2-7|-|few|TRBV19
TGTGCCAGTAGTCCCGGGACATCCTTCTACGAGCAGTACTTC
CASSPGTSFYEQYF
>TRBJ2-1|-|-|TRBV27
TGTGCCAGCAGTTTACCTCGGGGGCAGGGGAGGTACAATGAGCAGTTCTTC
CASSLPRGQGRYNEQFF